Presented here are 10 T cell receptor beta chains from one specimen sequenced in a study of blood T cell repertoires in COVID-19 (dated by TCRdb to the early 2020s). The receptor library was made with the immunoSEQ multiplex PCR assay. This immuneACCESS table, as held by TCRdb, lists in-frame sequences with V and J called but not all clones. Of the missing ones, under half trace to an unresolved V gene in checked studies; the others have no known cause. The sample table shows about 160,000 clones, and 75% to 80% are seen once. Around 13% of the sample rests with the top ten. Sequencing used peripheral blood. The receptors were sampled from a woman at least 80 years old with acute or convalescent COVID-19.

The rearrangement uses TRBV28 and TRBJ2-7; maybe TRBD1 (5 bases). The CDR3 covers 12 residues. Germline CDR1 and CDR2: MDHEN and SYDVKM. With 8 bases removed from V and 3 bases from J, the gap between germline ends came to 11 bases. The CDR3 region is CASGTGHYEQYF. Written as DNA, the CDR3 is TGTGCCAGCGGTACAGGACACTACGAGCAGTACTTC.

The chain joins TRBV12-3 or TRBV12-4 to TRBJ1-1; no clear D. The CDR3 covers 12 residues. The V and J ends lost 3 bases and 11 bases respectively, with 13 bases between them. This CDR3 is CASSFAPTGAFF. CDR3 sequence (DNA): TGTGCCAGCAGTTTCGCCCCCACGGGGGCTTTCTTT.

This clone turned up a few times. This sequence joins TRBV5-4 and TRBJ1-6, with 9 bases that match TRBD1. V lost 2 bases, J lost 7 bases, and 10 bases stayed unmatched. The CDR3 covers 17 residues. Germline-derived CDR1 and CDR2 are SGHNT and YYREEE (reference sequence). The CDR3 loop reads CASSFGFGTGMNSPLHF. As DNA, the CDR3 is TGTGCCAGCAGCTTCGGCTTTGGGACAGGGATGAATTCACCCCTCCACTTT.

The chain recombines TRBV7-9 with TRBJ1-5; the match to TRBD1 covers 8 bases. The CDR3 runs to 16 residues. V gave up 1 base and J gave up 5 bases; unmatched junction bases: 7. Germline lookup yields CDR1 SEHNR and CDR2 FQNEAQ (reference sequence). The CDR3 bases are TGTGCCAGCAGCTTAGATCCTCGGACAGGGTATCAGCCCCAGCATTTT. It yields the protein CASSLDPRTGYQPQHF.

The chain's CDR3 is CASRVELGTDTQYF. The CDR3 DNA is TGTGCCAGTCGGGTGGAGTTGGGCACAGATACGCAGTATTTT. J is TRBJ2-3 and V is TRBV2; D unclear. CDR1 is SNHLY and CDR2 is FYNNEI in the germline V gene. V lost 9 bases to trimming and J lost 1 base, with 14 bases between them. CDR3 length: 14 amino acids.

This chain links TRBV6-5 with TRBJ2-1; TRBD1 agrees at 8 bases. The J segment lost 6 bases and the V segment lost 0 bases, leaving 4 bases of the junction unmatched. Germline lookup yields CDR1 MNHEY and CDR2 SVGAGI. The CDR3 spans 15 residues. The CDR3 loop reads CASSYSYRGVNEQFF. The CDR3 bases are TGTGCCAGCAGTTACTCGTACAGGGGGGTCAATGAGCAGTTCTTC.

The chain employs TRBV5-1 and TRBJ2-1; 8 nucleotides align to TRBD1. The ends lost 0 bases at V and 6 bases at J; junction bases unmatched: 8. Germline lookup yields CDR1 SGHRS and CDR2 YFSETQ. This CDR3 spans 16 amino acids. The CDR3 DNA reads as TGCGCCAGCAGCTTGGCAACAGACAGGGGAGTCAATGAGCAGTTCTTC. This sequence encodes CASSLATDRGVNEQFF.

This clone was detected only a few times. The rearrangement links TRBV18 to TRBJ1-1, with 9 nucleotides matching TRBD1. Germline CDR1 reads KGHSH; CDR2 reads LQKENI. This CDR3 spans 17 amino acids. V lost 3 bases, J lost 7 bases, and 15 bases stayed unmatched. The CDR3 is CASSPRLVGQGMGEAFF. CDR3 nucleotide sequence: TGTGCCAGCTCACCCCGCCTGGTAGGACAGGGGATGGGTGAAGCTTTCTTT.

The V gene is TRBV27, the J gene TRBJ1-1; D is ambiguous. V was clipped by 1 base and J by 1 base, with 4 bases between them. The CDR3 has 13 residues. CDR1 and CDR2 from the germline V gene are MNHEY and SMNVEV (reference sequence). The CDR3 nucleotides read TGTGCCAGCAGTTTATTTAGGAACACTGAAGCTTTCTTT. Its translation is CASSLFRNTEAFF.

The chain joins TRBV11-2 to TRBJ1-1; 9 nucleotides line up with TRBD1. V lost 4 bases and J lost 4; bases outside the gene matches: 10. Germline CDR1 and CDR2: SGHAT and FQNNGV. This CDR3 spans 16 amino acids. The DNA of the CDR3 is TGTGCCAGCAGCTCCCAGAATCGACAGGGGGGCACTGAAGCTTTCTTT. Translated: CASSSQNRQGGTEAFF. The full variable domain, rest sourced from reference TRBV11-2 and TRBJ1-1, is EAGVAQSPRYKIIEKRQSVAFWCNPISGHATLYWYQQILGQGPKLLIQFQNNGVVDDSQLPKDRFSAERLKGVDSTLKIQPAKLEDSAVYLCASSSQNRQGGTEAFFGQGTRLTVV.